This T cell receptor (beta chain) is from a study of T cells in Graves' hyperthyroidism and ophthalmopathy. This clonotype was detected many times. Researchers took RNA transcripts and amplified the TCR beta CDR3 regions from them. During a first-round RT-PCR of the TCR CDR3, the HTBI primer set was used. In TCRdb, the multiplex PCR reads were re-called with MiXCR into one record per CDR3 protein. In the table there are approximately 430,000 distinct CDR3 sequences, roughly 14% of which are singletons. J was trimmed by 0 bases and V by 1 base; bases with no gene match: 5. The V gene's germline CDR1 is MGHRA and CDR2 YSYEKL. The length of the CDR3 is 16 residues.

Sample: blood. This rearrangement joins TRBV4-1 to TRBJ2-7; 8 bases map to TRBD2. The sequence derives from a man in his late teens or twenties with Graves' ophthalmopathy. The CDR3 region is CASSQVGSGNSYEQYF. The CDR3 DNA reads TGCGCCAGCAGCCAAGTGGGTAGCGGGAACTCCTACGAGCAGTACTTC.